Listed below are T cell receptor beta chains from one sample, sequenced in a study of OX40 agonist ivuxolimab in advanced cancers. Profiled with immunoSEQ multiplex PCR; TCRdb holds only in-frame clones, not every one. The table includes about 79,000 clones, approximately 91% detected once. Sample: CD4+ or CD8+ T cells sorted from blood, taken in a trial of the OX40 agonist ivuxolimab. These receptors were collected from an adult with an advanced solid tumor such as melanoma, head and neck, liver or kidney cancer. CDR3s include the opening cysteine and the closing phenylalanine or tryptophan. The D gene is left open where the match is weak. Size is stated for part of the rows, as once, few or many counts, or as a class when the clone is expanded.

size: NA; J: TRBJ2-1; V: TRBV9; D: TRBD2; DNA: TGTGCCAGCAGCGTAGACTCTAGCGGGGCCTACAATGAGCAGTTCTTC; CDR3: CASSVDSSGAYNEQFF
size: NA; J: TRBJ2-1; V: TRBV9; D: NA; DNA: TGTGCCAGCAGCGTAGGAGCCGCGGGCAATGAGCAGTTCTTC; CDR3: CASSVGAAGNEQFF
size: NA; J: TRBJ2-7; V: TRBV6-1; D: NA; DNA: TGTGCCAGCAGTGAAGTACCCCCCTCTTATGTGGCATACGAGCAGTACTTC; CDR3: CASSEVPPSYVAYEQYF
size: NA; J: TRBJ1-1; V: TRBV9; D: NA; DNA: TGTGCCAGCAGCGTAGGTGGGGAAACTGAAGCTTTCTTT; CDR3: CASSVGGETEAFF
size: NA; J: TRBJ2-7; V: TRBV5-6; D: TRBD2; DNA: TGTGCCAGCAGCCGGAGGAAGACTAGCGGAAGAACCTACGAGCAGTACTTC; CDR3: CASSRRKTSGRTYEQYF
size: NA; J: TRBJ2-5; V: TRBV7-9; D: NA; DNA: TGTGCCAGCAGCTCCCCGAATCAAGAGACCCAGTACTTC; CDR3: CASSSPNQETQYF
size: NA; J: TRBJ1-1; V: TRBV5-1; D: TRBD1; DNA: TGCGCCAGCAGCTCTCCGGGACAGTCAAACACTGAAGCTTTCTTT; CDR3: CASSSPGQSNTEAFF
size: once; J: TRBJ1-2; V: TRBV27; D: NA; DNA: TGTGCCAGCAGTTTAAACACGGGGTATGGCTACACCTTC; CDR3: CASSLNTGYGYTF
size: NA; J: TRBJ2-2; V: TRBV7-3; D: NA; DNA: TGTGCCAGCACCTGGAGCGGGTCCGGGGAGCTGTTTTTT; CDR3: CASTWSGSGELFF
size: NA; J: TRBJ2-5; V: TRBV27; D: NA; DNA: TGTGCCAGCAGGGGGGGACGGGGCATGGAGACCCAGTACTTC; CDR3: CASRGGRGMETQYF
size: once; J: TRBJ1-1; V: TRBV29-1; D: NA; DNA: TGCAGCGTTGTAGGGGCAGAATCGAACACTGAAGCTTTCTTT; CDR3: CSVVGAESNTEAFF
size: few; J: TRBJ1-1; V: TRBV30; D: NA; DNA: TGTGCCTGGAGTGTCCATTCGAACACTGAAGCTTTCTTT; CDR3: CAWSVHSNTEAFF
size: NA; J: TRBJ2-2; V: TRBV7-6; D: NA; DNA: TGTGCCAGCAGCTCAGACAGCATCCGCACCGGGGAGCTGTTTTTT; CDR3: CASSSDSIRTGELFF
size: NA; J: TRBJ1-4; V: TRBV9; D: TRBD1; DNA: TGTGCCAGCAGCGTTCGGGGACAGGGGAGGGAAAAACTGTTTTTT; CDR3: CASSVRGQGREKLFF
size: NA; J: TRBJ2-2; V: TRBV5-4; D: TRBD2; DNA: TGTGCCAGCAGCCCAACTCGGAAGACTAGCGGGAGGACCGGGGAGCTGTTTTTT; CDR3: CASSPTRKTSGRTGELFF
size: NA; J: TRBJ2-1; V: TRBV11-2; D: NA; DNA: TGTGCCAGCAGCTTAAAGTTGAGTTCGGGGAATGAGCAGTTCTTC; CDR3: CASSLKLSSGNEQFF
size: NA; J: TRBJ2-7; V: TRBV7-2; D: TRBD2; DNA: TGTGCCAGCAGCAGGCTAGCGGGAGGGGTCCACGAGCAGTACTTC; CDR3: CASSRLAGGVHEQYF
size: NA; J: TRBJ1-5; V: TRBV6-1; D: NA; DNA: TGTGCCAGCAGTGAAATGGCAGTAAGCAATCAGCCCCAGCATTTT; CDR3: CASSEMAVSNQPQHF